This TCR beta chain was sequenced for a study of shared clonotypes between healthy human individuals. The DNA input per sorted-subset replicate PCR was 200 ng, corresponding to 28,000 or so T cell genomes. Sequenced by immunoSEQ multiplex PCR; TCRdb stores in-frame clones only, minus some. The repertoire holds 1 million to 1.3 million clones, about 84% seen once, with roughly 0.55% in the top ten. Germline-derived CDR1 and CDR2 are SGDLS and YYNGEE. J gave up 3 bases and V 3 bases, and 9 bases lay outside the gene matches. The CDR3 loop spans 15 amino acids. The split of CD4+ cells yielded CD45RA+ naive and CD45RA-negative memory subsets.

The sequenced material came from memory CD4+ T cells from PBMCs. The subset was: CD45RA-negative fraction. The J gene is TRBJ2-7, the V gene TRBV9; 7 bases align to TRBD1. This clonotype was sampled from a man between 18 and 35 years old in good health. Some clones in this sample may be carry-over from other donors' samples. CDR3 sequence (DNA): TGTGCCAGCAGCGCTAAGACAGGGTCTAGCTACGAGCAGTACTTC. Amino acids: CASSAKTGSSYEQYF.